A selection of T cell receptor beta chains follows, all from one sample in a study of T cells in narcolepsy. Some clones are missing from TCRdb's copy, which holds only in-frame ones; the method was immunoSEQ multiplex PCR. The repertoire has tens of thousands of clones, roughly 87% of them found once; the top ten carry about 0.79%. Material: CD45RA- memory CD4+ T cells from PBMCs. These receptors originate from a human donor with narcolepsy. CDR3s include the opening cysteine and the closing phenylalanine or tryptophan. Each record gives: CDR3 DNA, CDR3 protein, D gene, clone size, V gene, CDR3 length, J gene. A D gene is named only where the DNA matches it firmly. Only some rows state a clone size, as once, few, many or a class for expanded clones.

cdr3_nt: TGTGCCGGATCAACAGGGGTAGGGGGAAACACCATATATTTT
cdr3_aa: CAGSTGVGGNTIYF
d_call: TRBD1
clone_size: NA
v_call: TRBV6-1
cdr3_length: 14
j_call: TRBJ1-3

cdr3_nt: TGTGCCAGCTCCGTCGGGAGGGGGCTCACTGAAGCTTTCTTT
cdr3_aa: CASSVGRGLTEAFF
d_call: TRBD1
clone_size: NA
v_call: TRBV18
cdr3_length: 14
j_call: TRBJ1-1

cdr3_nt: TGTGCCAGCAGGGAAATTAGCGGGAGGGCCATGTACGAGCAGTACTTC
cdr3_aa: CASREISGRAMYEQYF
d_call: TRBD2
clone_size: NA
v_call: TRBV6-1
cdr3_length: 16
j_call: TRBJ2-7

cdr3_nt: TGTGCCAGCAGCTTGGTAGTCGGACAGGGTCATTCACCCCTCCACTTT
cdr3_aa: CASSLVVGQGHSPLHF
d_call: TRBD1
clone_size: NA
v_call: TRBV5-6
cdr3_length: 16
j_call: TRBJ1-6

cdr3_nt: TGTGCCATCAGTGAGACACAGGACCTTTGGGAGACCCAGTACTTC
cdr3_aa: CAISETQDLWETQYF
d_call: NA
clone_size: NA
v_call: TRBV10-3
cdr3_length: 15
j_call: TRBJ2-5

cdr3_nt: TGTGCCAGTAGTATGAGCATCTACGCTGGAAACACCATATATTTT
cdr3_aa: CASSMSIYAGNTIYF
d_call: NA
clone_size: NA
v_call: TRBV19
cdr3_length: 15
j_call: TRBJ1-3

cdr3_nt: TGTGCCAGCAGCTCCCGTTACTCCGGGACAGGGTTGGCTAGCTATGGCTACACCTTC
cdr3_aa: CASSSRYSGTGLASYGYTF
d_call: TRBD1
clone_size: NA
v_call: TRBV7-8
cdr3_length: 19
j_call: TRBJ1-2

cdr3_nt: TGCAGCGTTGGAAGGGCCCCTGGGGGTCAGCCCCAGCATTTT
cdr3_aa: CSVGRAPGGQPQHF
d_call: NA
clone_size: few
v_call: TRBV29-1
cdr3_length: 14
j_call: TRBJ1-5

cdr3_nt: TGTGCCAGCAGTTTAGGAAGAAGGGTTGGGGAAGAGACCCAGTACTTC
cdr3_aa: CASSLGRRVGEETQYF
d_call: NA
clone_size: NA
v_call: TRBV28
cdr3_length: 16
j_call: TRBJ2-5

cdr3_nt: TGCAGCGTTGAGTTGGGGAGGGGAAACACCATATATTTT
cdr3_aa: CSVELGRGNTIYF
d_call: NA
clone_size: NA
v_call: TRBV29-1
cdr3_length: 13
j_call: TRBJ1-3